Listed here are 26 T cell receptor beta chains from one sample, sequenced in a study of T cell clones after liver transplantation. Using immunoSEQ multiplex PCR, the repertoire was profiled, and TCRdb retains in-frame clones only, with some absent. The sample has roughly 120,000 clones, roughly nine tenths seen once; the top ten hold 0.75% to 0.85%. The specimen comprised CD4+ T cells from blood, sampled 12 months after liver transplant. All receptors come from a human patient who received a liver transplant. A share of the T cells may be of graft donor origin.

CDR3 protein: CASSLDRGDTDTQYF. CDR3 in DNA: TGCGCCAGCAGCTTGGACAGAGGGGACACAGATACGCAGTATTTT. The rearrangement links TRBV5-1 to TRBJ2-3, with D perhaps matching TRBD1 or TRBD2 (5 bases each). CDR1 is SGHRS, CDR2 YFSETQ, per germline. The V end lost 0 bases, the J end lost 2 bases, and 10 bases lay between the germline ends. CDR3 size: 15 residues.

This chain joins TRBV11-2 and TRBJ2-7; D possibly uses TRBD1 or TRBD2 (6 bases each). Trimming removed 5 bases from V and 4 bases from J, with 18 bases in between. There are 15 residues in the CDR3. Germline assignment: CDR1 SGHAT and CDR2 FQNNGV. CDR3 amino acids: CASSRGRDNLYEQYF. CDR3 coding DNA: TGTGCCAGCAGCCGGGGGCGGGACAACTTGTACGAGCAGTACTTC.

The chain has TRBV29-1 and TRBJ2-7; 8 nucleotides align to TRBD1. Germline CDR1 and CDR2: SQVTM and ANQGSEA. This CDR3 comprises 14 residues. V was clipped by 7 bases and J by 2 bases; unmatched bases: 10. CDR3 sequence: CSAARDRSPYEQYF. CDR3 nucleotides: TGCAGCGCCGCCCGGGACAGGTCCCCCTACGAGCAGTACTTC.

This chain joins TRBV29-1 and TRBJ2-1, with TRBD1 as a possible D gene (6 bases). Trimming removed 6 bases at V and 6 bases at J, with 15 bases between. Germline V gene sequence: CDR1 SQVTM, CDR2 ANQGSEA. There are 13 residues in the CDR3. Here the CDR3 reads CSVTGPSSNEQFF. The CDR3 nucleotides read TGCAGCGTGACAGGCCCTTCTTCCAATGAGCAGTTCTTC.

The chain recombines TRBV18 with TRBJ2-2, with 8 bases matching TRBD1. V trimming: 6 bases; J trimming: 5 bases; junction bases outside the gene matches: 8. Germline V gene lookup returns CDR1 KGHSH and CDR2 LQKENI. This CDR3 has 15 residues. The CDR3: CASSLGQGATGELFF. CDR3 bases: TGTGCCAGCTCCCTCGGACAGGGCGCAACCGGGGAGCTGTTTTTT.

The chain has TRBV30 and TRBJ1-2, with D unresolved. V lost 0 bases, J lost 5 bases, and 10 bases lay in between. The CDR3 has 13 amino acids. Germline lookup yields CDR1 GTSNPN and CDR2 SVGIG (reference sequence). The CDR3 sequence is CAWSVGQLYGYTF. In nucleotides, the CDR3 is TGTGCCTGGAGTGTTGGGCAGTTATATGGCTACACCTTC.

This clone was seen only once. The chain recombines TRBV7-8 with TRBJ1-4; 7 bases agree with TRBD1. The ends lost 6 bases at V and 5 bases at J; junction bases unmatched: 6. This CDR3 has 14 amino acids. CDR1 and CDR2 from the germline V gene are SGHVS and FQNEAQ. The CDR3 loop reads CASSSRDSNEKLFF. CDR3 coding DNA: TGTGCCAGCAGTAGCCGGGACAGCAATGAAAAACTGTTTTTT.

The chain is built from TRBV19 and TRBJ1-2, with D uncertain. Per germline, CDR1 LNHDA and CDR2 SQIVND (reference sequence). The CDR3 extends over 14 amino acids. V was trimmed by 3 bases and J by 7 bases, leaving 15 bases between them. DNA for the CDR3: TGTGCCAGTAGTATTAACAGCCCTGAACCTGGCTACACCTTC. This codes for CASSINSPEPGYTF. Supplemented by reference TRBV19 and TRBJ1-2, the full variable domain reads DGGITQSPKYLFRKEGQNVTLSCEQNLNHDAMYWYRQDPGQGLRLIYYSQIVNDFQKGDIAEGYSVSREKKESFPLTVTSAQKNPTAFYLCASSINSPEPGYTFGSGTRLTVV.

The genes are TRBV5-1 and TRBJ2-3; 7 bases agree with TRBD2. The V segment lost 7 bases and the J segment 2 bases; nucleotides outside the gene matches: 7. Germline CDR1 and CDR2: SGHRS and YFSETQ. The CDR3 is 14 residues long. The CDR3 nucleotides are TGCGCCAGCGGAGGGACTAAACCCACAGATACGCAGTATTTT. Translated: CASGGTKPTDTQYF.

The chain couples TRBV11-2 to TRBJ2-7; D gene unclear. The CDR3 totals 15 residues. The V end was cut by 7 bases, the J end by 0 bases, with 16 bases between. CDR1 is SGHAT and CDR2 is FQNNGV in the germline V gene. CDR3 loop: CASTRGVMSSYEQYF. The CDR3 nucleotides read TGTGCCAGCACCCGTGGGGTCATGAGCTCCTACGAGCAGTACTTC.

This clone was recorded only once. This rearrangement joins TRBV4-1 to TRBJ2-5; 9 nucleotides match TRBD1. The V gene end was trimmed by 1 base and the J gene end by 2 bases; junction bases not matched to a gene: 2. Per the germline V gene, CDR1 is MGHRA and CDR2 is YSYEKL. The CDR3 spans 15 residues. CDR3 loop: CASSQGDRDQETQYF. DNA for the CDR3: TGCGCCAGCAGCCAAGGGGACAGGGATCAAGAGACCCAGTACTTC.

The V and J genes are TRBV19 and TRBJ1-1; D call uncertain. The CDR3 has 16 residues. Germline V lookup: CDR1 LNHDA, CDR2 SQIVND (reference sequence). V lost 6 bases and J lost 0, with 17 bases in between. This chain's CDR3 is CASRIGIGRMNTEAFF. The CDR3, as DNA: TGTGCCAGTAGAATCGGCATCGGACGGATGAACACTGAAGCTTTCTTT. Using reference TRBV19 and TRBJ1-1 for the parts outside the CDR3, the full variable domain is DGGITQSPKYLFRKEGQNVTLSCEQNLNHDAMYWYRQDPGQGLRLIYYSQIVNDFQKGDIAEGYSVSREKKESFPLTVTSAQKNPTAFYLCASRIGIGRMNTEAFFGQGTRLTVV.

This chain joins TRBV29-1 and TRBJ2-1; TRBD1 aligns across 8 bases. V dropped 7 bases and J dropped 4; count of bases not matched to a gene: 12. In germline, CDR1 is SQVTM, CDR2 ANQGSEA. The CDR3 contains 15 residues. The CDR3 sequence is CSAGSAGGSYNEQFF. In DNA form, the CDR3 reads TGCAGCGCAGGGAGCGCAGGGGGCTCTTACAATGAGCAGTTCTTC.

V gene TRBV18 combines with J gene TRBJ1-1; D is possibly TRBD1 (6 bases). V was trimmed by 3 bases and J by 6 bases, leaving 14 bases between them. The germline V gene encodes CDR1 KGHSH and CDR2 LQKENI. CDR3 length: 14 residues. The DNA for the CDR3 is TGTGCCAGCTCACCGTCAGGGGCAGACTCTGAAGCTTTCTTT. It encodes CASSPSGADSEAFF. The entire variable domain, with the rest obtained from reference TRBV18 and TRBJ1-1, is as follows: NAGVMQNPRHLVRRRGQEARLRCSPMKGHSHVYWYRQLPEEGLKFMVYLQKENIIDESGMPKERFSAEFPKEGPSILRIQQVVRGDSAAYFCASSPSGADSEAFFGQGTRLTVV.

J is TRBJ2-3 and V is TRBV5-6, with D unclear. Germline values: CDR1 SGHDT, CDR2 YYEEEE. V lost 1 base and J 4 bases, leaving 7 bases between the germline ends. This CDR3 contains 13 residues. This CDR3 is CASSLTVADTQYF. Written as DNA, the CDR3 is TGTGCCAGCAGCTTGACAGTGGCAGATACGCAGTATTTT.

The chain couples TRBV5-1 to TRBJ2-7, with 8 bases identical to TRBD1. Trimming took 5 bases from V and 2 from J; bases not matched to a gene: 9. The CDR3 loop spans 15 amino acids. In germline, CDR1 is SGHRS, CDR2 YFSETQ. The CDR3 region is CASSGTGTGAYEQYF. In DNA form, the CDR3 reads TGCGCCAGCAGTGGGACCGGGACAGGAGCCTACGAGCAGTACTTC.

The rearrangement joins TRBV18 to TRBJ1-5, with 9 nucleotides matching TRBD1. The V gene's germline CDR1 is KGHSH and CDR2 LQKENI. This CDR3 spans 14 amino acids. After removal of 6 bases from V and 5 bases from J, the junction contained 5 bases not matched to a gene. CDR3 residues: CASSKTGGDQPQHF. CDR3 bases: TGTGCCAGCTCTAAGACAGGGGGAGATCAGCCCCAGCATTTT. The complete variable domain, with remaining parts taken from reference TRBV18 and TRBJ1-5, reads NAGVMQNPRHLVRRRGQEARLRCSPMKGHSHVYWYRQLPEEGLKFMVYLQKENIIDESGMPKERFSAEFPKEGPSILRIQQVVRGDSAAYFCASSKTGGDQPQHFGDGTRLSIL.

The rearrangement joins TRBV6-1 to TRBJ2-3; D is unresolved. Germline V gives CDR1 MNHNS, CDR2 SASEGT. The CDR3 spans 13 residues. Trimming shortened V by 3 bases and J by 1 base, and 5 bases separated the two germline ends. Here the CDR3 reads CASSEAGTDTQYF. The CDR3 nucleotides are TGTGCCAGCAGTGAGGCCGGCACAGATACGCAGTATTTT.

The gene calls are TRBV11-2 and TRBJ2-1; no clear D. The CDR3 runs 15 residues. Germline assignment: CDR1 SGHAT and CDR2 FQNNGV. V was cut by 4 bases and J by 5 bases, with 15 bases left in between. The CDR3 DNA sequence: TGTGCCAGCAGCTCCTCGGCCGGGTCAGACAATGAGCAGTTCTTC. Its translation is CASSSSAGSDNEQFF. Looking up the rest from reference TRBV11-2 and TRBJ2-1 gives the full variable domain: EAGVAQSPRYKIIEKRQSVAFWCNPISGHATLYWYQQILGQGPKLLIQFQNNGVVDDSQLPKDRFSAERLKGVDSTLKIQPAKLEDSAVYLCASSSSAGSDNEQFFGPGTRLTVL.

The genes are TRBV18 and TRBJ2-7, with D possibly TRBD1 on 8 matching bases. The germline V and J ends were trimmed by 3 bases and 6 bases, with 15 bases remaining between them. CDR1 KGHSH and CDR2 LQKENI come from the germline V gene. This CDR3 region has 14 residues. CDR3 sequence reads: CASSPNRGEGEQYF. For the CDR3, the DNA is TGTGCCAGCTCACCGAACAGGGGGGAGGGCGAGCAGTACTTC.

V gene TRBV4-2 combines with J gene TRBJ2-2, with 7 bases lining up with TRBD2. The CDR3 totals 18 residues. From germline, CDR1 is LGHNA and CDR2 YNFKEQ. V was pared by 4 bases and J by 2 bases, with 13 bases of the junction left unmatched. The CDR3 loop reads CASSRLLADRLNTGELFF. The CDR3 nucleotides read TGTGCCAGCAGCCGCCTTCTAGCGGACCGCCTTAACACCGGGGAGCTGTTTTTT.

The chain has TRBV2 and TRBJ1-5; no reliable D call. Germline V gene lookup returns CDR1 SNHLY and CDR2 FYNNEI. The CDR3 is 14 residues long. V lost 1 base and J 5 bases, leaving 9 bases between the germline ends. The CDR3: CASSEVLLYQPQHF. DNA of the CDR3: TGTGCCAGCAGTGAAGTTCTCTTATATCAGCCCCAGCATTTT. Filled out from reference TRBV2 and TRBJ1-5, the complete variable domain reads EPEVTQTPSHQVTQMGQEVILRCVPISNHLYFYWYRQILGQKVEFLVSFYNNEISEKSEIFDDQFSVERPDGSNFTLKIRSTKLEDSAMYFCASSEVLLYQPQHFGDGTRLSIL.

The chain combines TRBV7-2 with TRBJ2-7, with TRBD2 as a possible D gene (6 bases). This CDR3 region has 14 residues. Trimming stripped 3 bases from V and 2 bases from J, with 11 bases between. CDR1 and CDR2 from the germline V gene are SGHTA and FQGNSA. The CDR3 nucleotides read TGTGCCAGCAGCTTTCAGGGAGGTGCCTACGAGCAGTACTTC. This sequence encodes CASSFQGGAYEQYF.

This chain links TRBV28 with TRBJ1-1, with unresolved D. The CDR3 covers 14 residues. Per germline, CDR1 MDHEN and CDR2 SYDVKM. Between the trimmed V and J ends, which lost 6 bases and 7 bases, there was a span of 18 bases. In DNA form, the CDR3 reads TGTGCCAGCAGGATAGGCAGTCCCCCATTTGAAGCTTTCTTT. It codes for CASRIGSPPFEAFF. Using reference TRBV28 and TRBJ1-1 for the parts outside the CDR3, the full variable domain is DVKVTQSSRYLVKRTGEKVFLECVQDMDHENMFWYRQDPGLGLRLIYFSYDVKMKEKGDIPEGYSVSREKKERFSLILESASTNQTSMYLCASRIGSPPFEAFFGQGTRLTVV.

This clone appeared a few times. At one end, the junction sequence differs from germline, possibly due to a read error. The chain is built from TRBV6-1 and TRBJ1-3; possible D gene TRBD1, 6 bases. Looked up from germline, CDR1 is MNHNS and CDR2 is SASEGT. This CDR3 region has 18 residues. In nucleotides, the CDR3 is TGTGCCAGCAGTCAAGCCTCTTCCCTGGGGGCGCATGGAAACACCATATATTTT. Residues: CASSQASSLGAHGNTIYF.

This chain links TRBV5-1 with TRBJ2-3, with D perhaps matching TRBD1 (6 bases). CDR1 and CDR2 from the germline V gene are SGHRS and YFSETQ. The CDR3 covers 14 residues. Trimming took off 2 bases at V and 0 bases at J, with 7 bases between the two ends. The CDR3 reads CASSLQGSTDTQYF. For the CDR3, the DNA is TGCGCCAGCAGCTTACAGGGTAGCACAGATACGCAGTATTTT.